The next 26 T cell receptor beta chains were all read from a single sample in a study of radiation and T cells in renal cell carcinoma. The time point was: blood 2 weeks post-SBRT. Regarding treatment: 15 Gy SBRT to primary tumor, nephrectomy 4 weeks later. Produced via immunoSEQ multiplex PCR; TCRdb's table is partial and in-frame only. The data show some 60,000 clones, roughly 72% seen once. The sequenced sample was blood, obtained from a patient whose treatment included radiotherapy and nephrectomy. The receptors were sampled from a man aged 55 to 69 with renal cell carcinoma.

The CDR3 spells CAWERDSHTYGYTF. The CDR3 coding sequence is TGTGCCTGGGAGCGGGACAGTCATACCTATGGCTACACCTTC. The rearrangement joins TRBV30 to TRBJ1-2, with 7 bases fitting TRBD1. The germline V gene encodes CDR1 GTSNPN and CDR2 SVGIG (reference sequence). V lost 5 bases to trimming and J lost 4 bases; unmatched junction nucleotides: 10. The CDR3 spans 14 residues.

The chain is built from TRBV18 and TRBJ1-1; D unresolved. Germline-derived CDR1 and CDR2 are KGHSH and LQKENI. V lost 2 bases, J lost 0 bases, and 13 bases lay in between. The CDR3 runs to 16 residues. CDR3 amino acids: CASSPMTGSMNTEAFF. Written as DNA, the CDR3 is TGTGCCAGCTCACCAATGACCGGGTCCATGAACACTGAAGCTTTCTTT.

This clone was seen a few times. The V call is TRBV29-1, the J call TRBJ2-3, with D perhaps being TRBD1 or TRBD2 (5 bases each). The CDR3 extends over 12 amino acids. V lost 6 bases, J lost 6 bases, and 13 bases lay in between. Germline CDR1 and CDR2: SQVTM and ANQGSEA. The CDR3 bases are TGCAGCGTCGAGGGGATAACGGATACGCAGTATTTT. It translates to CSVEGITDTQYF.

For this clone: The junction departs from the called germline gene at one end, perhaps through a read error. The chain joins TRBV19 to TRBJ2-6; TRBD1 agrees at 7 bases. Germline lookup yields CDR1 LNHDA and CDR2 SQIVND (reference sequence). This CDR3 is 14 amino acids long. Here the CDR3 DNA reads TGTGCCAGTAGTCGACAGGGTGGGACCAACGTCCTGACTTTC. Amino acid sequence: CASSRQGGTNVLTF.

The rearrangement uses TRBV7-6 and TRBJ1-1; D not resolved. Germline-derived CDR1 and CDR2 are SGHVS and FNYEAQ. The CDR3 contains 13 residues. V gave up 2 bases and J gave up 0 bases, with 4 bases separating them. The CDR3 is CASSLQLNTEAFF. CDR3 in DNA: TGTGCCAGCAGCTTACAGCTGAACACTGAAGCTTTCTTT.

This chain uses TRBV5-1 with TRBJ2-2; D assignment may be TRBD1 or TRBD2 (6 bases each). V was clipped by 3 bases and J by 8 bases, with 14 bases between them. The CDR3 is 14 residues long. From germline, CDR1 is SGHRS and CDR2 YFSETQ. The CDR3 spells CASSSLGGSGELFF. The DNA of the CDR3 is TGCGCCAGCAGCTCTCTGGGGGGCTCTGGGGAGCTGTTTTTT.

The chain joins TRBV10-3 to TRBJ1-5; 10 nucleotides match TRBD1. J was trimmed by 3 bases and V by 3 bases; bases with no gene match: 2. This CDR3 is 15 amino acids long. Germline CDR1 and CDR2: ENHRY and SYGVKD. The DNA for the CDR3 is TGTGCCATCAGTGATGGGACAGGGGACAATCAGCCCCAGCATTTT. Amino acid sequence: CAISDGTGDNQPQHF.

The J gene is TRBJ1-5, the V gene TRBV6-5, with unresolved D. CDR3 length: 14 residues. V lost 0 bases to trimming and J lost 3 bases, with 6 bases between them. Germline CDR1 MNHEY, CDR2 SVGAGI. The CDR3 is CASSYSGINQPQHF. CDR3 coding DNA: TGTGCCAGCAGTTACTCAGGCATCAATCAGCCCCAGCATTTT.

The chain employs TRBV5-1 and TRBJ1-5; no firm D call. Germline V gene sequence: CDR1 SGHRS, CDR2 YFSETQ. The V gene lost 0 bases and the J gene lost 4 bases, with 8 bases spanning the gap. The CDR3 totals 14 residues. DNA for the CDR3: TGCGCCAGCAGCTTGGGGTCACTAAATCAGCCCCAGCATTTT. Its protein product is CASSLGSLNQPQHF.

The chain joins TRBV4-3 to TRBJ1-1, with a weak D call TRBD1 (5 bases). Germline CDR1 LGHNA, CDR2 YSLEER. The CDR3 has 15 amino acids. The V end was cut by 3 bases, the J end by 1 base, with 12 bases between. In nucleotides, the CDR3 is TGCGCCAGCAGCCACCCTGGACAAACGAACACTGAAGCTTTCTTT. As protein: CASSHPGQTNTEAFF.

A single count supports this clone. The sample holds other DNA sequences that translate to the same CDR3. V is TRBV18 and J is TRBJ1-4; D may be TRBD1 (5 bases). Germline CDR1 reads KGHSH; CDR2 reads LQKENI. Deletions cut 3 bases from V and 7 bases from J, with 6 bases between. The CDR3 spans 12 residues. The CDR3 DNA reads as TGTGCCAGCTCACCCCAGGGTGAAAAACTGTTTTTT. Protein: CASSPQGEKLFF.

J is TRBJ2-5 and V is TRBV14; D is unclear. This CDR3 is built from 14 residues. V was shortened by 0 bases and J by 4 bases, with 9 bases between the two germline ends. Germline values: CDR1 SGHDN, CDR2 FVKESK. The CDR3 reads CASSQDLGPETQYF. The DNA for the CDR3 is TGTGCCAGCAGCCAAGATTTAGGTCCAGAGACCCAGTACTTC.

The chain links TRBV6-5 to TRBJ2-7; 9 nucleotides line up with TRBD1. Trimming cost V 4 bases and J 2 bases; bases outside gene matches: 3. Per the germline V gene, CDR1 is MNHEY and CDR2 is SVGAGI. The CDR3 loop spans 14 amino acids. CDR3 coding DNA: TGTGCCAGCAGTTCCGGGACAGGGACCTACGAGCAGTACTTC. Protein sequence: CASSSGTGTYEQYF.

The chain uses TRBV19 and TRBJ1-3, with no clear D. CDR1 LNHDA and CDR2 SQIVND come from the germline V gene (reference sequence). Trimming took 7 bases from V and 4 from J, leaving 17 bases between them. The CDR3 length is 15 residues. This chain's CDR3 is CASTPSGGIGNTIYF. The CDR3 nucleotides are TGTGCCAGTACCCCTTCCGGCGGGATCGGAAACACCATATATTTT.

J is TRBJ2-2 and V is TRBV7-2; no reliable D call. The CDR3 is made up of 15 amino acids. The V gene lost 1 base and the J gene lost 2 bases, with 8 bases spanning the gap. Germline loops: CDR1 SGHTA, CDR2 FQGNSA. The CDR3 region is CASSLDSGNTGELFF. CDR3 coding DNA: TGTGCCAGCAGCTTAGATTCAGGAAACACCGGGGAGCTGTTTTTT.

The CDR3: CASSSDRASAGLDTQYF. The CDR3 region has the DNA TGTGCCAGCAGCTCCGATCGCGCTAGCGCTGGTCTGGATACGCAGTATTTT. This chain connects TRBV7-2 to TRBJ2-3; a possible D gene is TRBD2 (6 bases). This CDR3 comprises 17 residues. V gave up 4 bases and J gave up 6 bases, with 23 bases separating them. Per the germline V gene, CDR1 is SGHTA and CDR2 is FQGNSA. The full variable domain, rest sourced from reference TRBV7-2 and TRBJ2-3, is GAGVSQSPSNKVTEKGKDVELRCDPISGHTALYWYRQSLGQGLEFLIYFQGNSAPDKSGLPSDRFSAERTGGSVSTLTIQRTQQEDSAVYLCASSSDRASAGLDTQYFGPGTRLTVL.

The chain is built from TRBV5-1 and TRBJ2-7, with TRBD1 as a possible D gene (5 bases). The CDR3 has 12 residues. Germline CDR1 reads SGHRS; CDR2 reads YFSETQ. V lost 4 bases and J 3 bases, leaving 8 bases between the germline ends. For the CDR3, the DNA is TGCGCCAGCAGCATCGACAGCTACGAGCAGTACTTC. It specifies CASSIDSYEQYF.

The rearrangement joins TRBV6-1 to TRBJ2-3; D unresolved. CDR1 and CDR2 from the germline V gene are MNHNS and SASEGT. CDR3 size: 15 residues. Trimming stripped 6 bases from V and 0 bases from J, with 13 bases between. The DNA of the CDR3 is TGTGCCAGCAGCCCAGACTTTACTAGCACAGATACGCAGTATTTT. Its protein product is CASSPDFTSTDTQYF.

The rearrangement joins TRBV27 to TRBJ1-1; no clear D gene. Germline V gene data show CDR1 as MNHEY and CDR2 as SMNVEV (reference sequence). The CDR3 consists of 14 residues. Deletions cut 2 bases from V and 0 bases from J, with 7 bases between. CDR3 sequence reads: CASSLKIMNTEAFF. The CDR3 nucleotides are TGTGCCAGCAGTTTAAAGATCATGAACACTGAAGCTTTCTTT.

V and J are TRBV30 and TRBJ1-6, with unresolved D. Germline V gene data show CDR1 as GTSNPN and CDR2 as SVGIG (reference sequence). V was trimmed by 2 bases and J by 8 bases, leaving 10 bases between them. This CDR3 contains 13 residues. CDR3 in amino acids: CAWSSLSDSPLHF. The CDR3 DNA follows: TGTGCCTGGAGTAGCCTGTCAGATTCACCCCTCCACTTT.

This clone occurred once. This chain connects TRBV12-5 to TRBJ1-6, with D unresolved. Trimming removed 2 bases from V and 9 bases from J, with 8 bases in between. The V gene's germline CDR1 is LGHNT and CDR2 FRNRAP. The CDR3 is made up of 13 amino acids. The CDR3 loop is CASGLRPGSPLHF. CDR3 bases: TGTGCTAGTGGTTTGCGGCCGGGTTCACCCCTCCACTTT.

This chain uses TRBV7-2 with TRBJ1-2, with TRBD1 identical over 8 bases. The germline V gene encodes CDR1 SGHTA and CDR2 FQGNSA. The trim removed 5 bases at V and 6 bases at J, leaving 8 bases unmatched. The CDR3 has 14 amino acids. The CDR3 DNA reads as TGTGCCAGCAGCCTTTTGGACAGGGCGAATGGCTACACCTTC. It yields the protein CASSLLDRANGYTF.

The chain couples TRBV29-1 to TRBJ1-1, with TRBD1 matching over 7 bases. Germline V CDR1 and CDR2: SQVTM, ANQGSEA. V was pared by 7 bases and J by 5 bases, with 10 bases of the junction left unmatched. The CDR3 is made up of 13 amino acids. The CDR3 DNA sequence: TGCAGCGCCAGGGGGGGCCAGGGGACTGAAGCTTTCTTT. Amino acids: CSARGGQGTEAFF.

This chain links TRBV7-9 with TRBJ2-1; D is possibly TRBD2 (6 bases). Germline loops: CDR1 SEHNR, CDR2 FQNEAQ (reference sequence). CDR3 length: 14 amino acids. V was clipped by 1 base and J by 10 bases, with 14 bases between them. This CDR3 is CASSLGWTTSEQFF. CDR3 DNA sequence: TGTGCCAGCAGCTTAGGGTGGACTACCTCCGAGCAGTTCTTC.

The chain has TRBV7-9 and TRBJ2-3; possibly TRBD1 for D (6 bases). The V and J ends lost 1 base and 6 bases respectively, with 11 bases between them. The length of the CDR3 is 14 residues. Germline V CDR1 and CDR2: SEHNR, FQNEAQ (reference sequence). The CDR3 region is CASSLVGAPDTQYF. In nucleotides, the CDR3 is TGTGCCAGCAGCTTAGTGGGGGCTCCGGATACGCAGTATTTT. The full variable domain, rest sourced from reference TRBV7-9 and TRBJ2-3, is DTGVSQNPRHKITKRGQNVTFRCDPISEHNRLYWYRQTLGQGPEFLTYFQNEAQLEKSRLLSDRFSAERPKGSFSTLEIQRTEQGDSAMYLCASSLVGAPDTQYFGPGTRLTVL.

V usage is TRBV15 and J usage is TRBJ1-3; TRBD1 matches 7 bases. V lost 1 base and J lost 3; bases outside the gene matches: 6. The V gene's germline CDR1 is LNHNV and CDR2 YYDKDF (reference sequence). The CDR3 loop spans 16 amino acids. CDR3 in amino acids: CATSRGGGASGNTIYF. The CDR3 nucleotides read TGTGCCACCAGCAGAGGAGGGGGCGCGAGTGGAAACACCATATATTTT.